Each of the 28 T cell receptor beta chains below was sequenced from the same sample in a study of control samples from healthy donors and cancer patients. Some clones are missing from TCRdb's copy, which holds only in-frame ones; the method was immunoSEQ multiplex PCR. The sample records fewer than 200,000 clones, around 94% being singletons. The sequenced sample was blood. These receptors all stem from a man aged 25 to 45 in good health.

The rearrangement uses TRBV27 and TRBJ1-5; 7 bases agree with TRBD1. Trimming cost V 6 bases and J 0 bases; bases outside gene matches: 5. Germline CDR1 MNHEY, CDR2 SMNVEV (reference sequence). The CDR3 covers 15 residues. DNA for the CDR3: TGTGCCAGCAGGCACCGGGACAGTAGCAATCAGCCCCAGCATTTT. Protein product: CASRHRDSSNQPQHF.

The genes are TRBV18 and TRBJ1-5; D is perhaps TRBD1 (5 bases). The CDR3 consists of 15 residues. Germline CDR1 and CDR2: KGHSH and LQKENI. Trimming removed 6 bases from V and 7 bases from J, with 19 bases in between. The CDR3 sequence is CASSPREGKGQPQHF. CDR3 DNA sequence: TGTGCCAGCTCCCCGAGGGAGGGGAAGGGGCAGCCCCAGCATTTT. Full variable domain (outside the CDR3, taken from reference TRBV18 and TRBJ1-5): NAGVMQNPRHLVRRRGQEARLRCSPMKGHSHVYWYRQLPEEGLKFMVYLQKENIIDESGMPKERFSAEFPKEGPSILRIQQVVRGDSAAYFCASSPREGKGQPQHFGDGTRLSIL.

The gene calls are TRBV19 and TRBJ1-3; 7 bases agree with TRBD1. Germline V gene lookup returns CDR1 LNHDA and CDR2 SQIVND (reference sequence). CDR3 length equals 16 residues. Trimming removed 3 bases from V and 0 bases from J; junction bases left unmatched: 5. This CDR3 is CASSIWTGLSGNTIYF. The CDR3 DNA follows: TGTGCCAGTAGTATCTGGACAGGCCTCTCTGGAAACACCATATATTTT.

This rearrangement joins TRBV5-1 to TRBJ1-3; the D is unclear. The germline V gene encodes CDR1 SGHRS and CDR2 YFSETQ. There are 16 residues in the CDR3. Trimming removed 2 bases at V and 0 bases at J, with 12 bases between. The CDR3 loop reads CASSLSLPGSGNTIYF. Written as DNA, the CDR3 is TGCGCCAGCAGCTTATCCCTGCCCGGCTCTGGAAACACCATATATTTT. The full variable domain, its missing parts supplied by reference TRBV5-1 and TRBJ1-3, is KAGVTQTPRYLIKTRGQQVTLSCSPISGHRSVSWYQQTPGQGLQFLFEYFSETQRNKGNFPGRFSGRQFSNSRSEMNVSTLELGDSALYLCASSLSLPGSGNTIYFGEGSWLTVV.

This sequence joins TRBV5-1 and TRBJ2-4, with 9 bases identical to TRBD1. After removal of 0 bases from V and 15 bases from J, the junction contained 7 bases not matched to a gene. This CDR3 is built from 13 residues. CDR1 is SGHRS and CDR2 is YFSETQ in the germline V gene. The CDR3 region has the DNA TGCGCCAGCAGCTTGGGGGGACAGGGCAGCCGGTACTTC. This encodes CASSLGGQGSRYF.

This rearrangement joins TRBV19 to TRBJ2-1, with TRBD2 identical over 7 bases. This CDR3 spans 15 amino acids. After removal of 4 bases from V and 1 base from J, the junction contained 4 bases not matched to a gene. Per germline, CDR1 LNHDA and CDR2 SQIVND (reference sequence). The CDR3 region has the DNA TGTGCCAGTAGTAGGTCTAGCGGTTCCTACAATGAGCAGTTCTTC. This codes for CASSRSSGSYNEQFF.

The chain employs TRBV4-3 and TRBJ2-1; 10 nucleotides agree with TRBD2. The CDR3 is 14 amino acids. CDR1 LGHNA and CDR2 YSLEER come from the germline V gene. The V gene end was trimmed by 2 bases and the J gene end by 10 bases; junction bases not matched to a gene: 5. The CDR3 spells CASSQLAGVGEQFF. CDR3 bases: TGCGCCAGCAGCCAACTAGCGGGGGTCGGGGAGCAGTTCTTC.

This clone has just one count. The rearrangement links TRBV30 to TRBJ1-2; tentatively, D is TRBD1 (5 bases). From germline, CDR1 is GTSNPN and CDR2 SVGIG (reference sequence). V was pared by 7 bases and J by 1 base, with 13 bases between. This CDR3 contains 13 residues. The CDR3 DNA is TGTGCCTTGGACATCAGGAATAACTATGGCTACACCTTC. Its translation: CALDIRNNYGYTF.

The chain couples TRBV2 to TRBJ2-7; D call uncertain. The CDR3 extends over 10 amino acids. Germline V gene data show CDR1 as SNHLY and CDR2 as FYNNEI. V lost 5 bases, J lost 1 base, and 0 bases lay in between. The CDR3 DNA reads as TGTGCCAGCAGTTCCTACGAGCAGTACTTC. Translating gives CASSSYEQYF.

The CDR3: CSVTDNYGYTF. The CDR3 DNA sequence: TGCAGCGTTACAGATAACTATGGCTACACCTTC. J is TRBJ1-2 and V is TRBV29-1; no reliable D call. This CDR3 region has 11 residues. Germline-derived CDR1 and CDR2 are SQVTM and ANQGSEA. Trimming left V 5 bases short and J 1 base short, with 5 bases between.

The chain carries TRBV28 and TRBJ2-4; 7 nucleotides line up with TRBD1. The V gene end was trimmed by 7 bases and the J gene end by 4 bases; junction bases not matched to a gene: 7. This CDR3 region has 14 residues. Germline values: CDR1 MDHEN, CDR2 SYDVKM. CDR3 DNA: TGTGCCAGCACCCGACAGGGCTGGAAAAACATTCAGTACTTC. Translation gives CASTRQGWKNIQYF. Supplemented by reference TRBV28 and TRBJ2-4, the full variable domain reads DVKVTQSSRYLVKRTGEKVFLECVQDMDHENMFWYRQDPGLGLRLIYFSYDVKMKEKGDIPEGYSVSREKKERFSLILESASTNQTSMYLCASTRQGWKNIQYFGAGTRLSVL.

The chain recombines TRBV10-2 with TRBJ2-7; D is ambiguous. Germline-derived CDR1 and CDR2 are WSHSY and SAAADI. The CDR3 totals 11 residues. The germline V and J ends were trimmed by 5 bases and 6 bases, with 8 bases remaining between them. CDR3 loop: CASSNTGEQYF. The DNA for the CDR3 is TGCGCCAGCAGTAATACGGGCGAGCAGTACTTC.

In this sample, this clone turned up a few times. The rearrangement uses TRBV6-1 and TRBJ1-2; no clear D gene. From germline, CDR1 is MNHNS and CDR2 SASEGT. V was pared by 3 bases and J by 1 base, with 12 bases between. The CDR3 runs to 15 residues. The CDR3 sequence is CASSDGWTFNYGYTF. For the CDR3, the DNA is TGTGCCAGCAGTGATGGGTGGACTTTTAACTATGGCTACACCTTC.

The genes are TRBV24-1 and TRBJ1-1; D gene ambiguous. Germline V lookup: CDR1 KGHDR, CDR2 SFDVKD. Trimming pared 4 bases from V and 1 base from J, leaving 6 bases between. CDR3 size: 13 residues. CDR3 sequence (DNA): TGTGCCACCAGTGACAGGAGGAACACTGAAGCTTTCTTT. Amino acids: CATSDRRNTEAFF.

The CDR3 is CAISEWGTGEAFF. CDR3 sequence (DNA): TGTGCCATCAGTGAATGGGGGACGGGTGAAGCTTTCTTT. The rearrangement uses TRBV10-3 and TRBJ1-1, with D possibly being TRBD1 (5 bases). CDR1 and CDR2 from the germline V gene are ENHRY and SYGVKD. The CDR3 totals 13 residues. Trimming removed 3 bases from V and 7 bases from J, with 12 bases in between.

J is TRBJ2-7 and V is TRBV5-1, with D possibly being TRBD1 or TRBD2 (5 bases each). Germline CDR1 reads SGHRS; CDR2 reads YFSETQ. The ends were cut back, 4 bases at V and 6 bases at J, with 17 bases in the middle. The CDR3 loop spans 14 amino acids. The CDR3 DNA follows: TGCGCCAGCAGCCCCGTGGGGACCGGTCTCGAGCAGTACTTC. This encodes CASSPVGTGLEQYF.

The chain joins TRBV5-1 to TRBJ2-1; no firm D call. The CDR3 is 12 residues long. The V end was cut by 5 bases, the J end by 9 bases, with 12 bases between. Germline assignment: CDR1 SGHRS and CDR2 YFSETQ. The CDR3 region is CASSPNPGEQFF. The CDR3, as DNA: TGCGCCAGCAGTCCCAACCCCGGTGAGCAGTTCTTC. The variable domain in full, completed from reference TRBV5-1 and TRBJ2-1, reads KAGVTQTPRYLIKTRGQQVTLSCSPISGHRSVSWYQQTPGQGLQFLFEYFSETQRNKGNFPGRFSGRQFSNSRSEMNVSTLELGDSALYLCASSPNPGEQFFGPGTRLTVL.

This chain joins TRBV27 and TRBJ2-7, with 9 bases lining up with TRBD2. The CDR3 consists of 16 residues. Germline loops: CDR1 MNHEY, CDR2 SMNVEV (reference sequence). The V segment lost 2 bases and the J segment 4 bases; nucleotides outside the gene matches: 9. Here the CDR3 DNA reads TGTGCCAGCAGTTTAAGGGCGGGACTAGCTCCTTACGAGCAGTACTTC. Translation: CASSLRAGLAPYEQYF.

The CDR3 spells CASSIELSSYNEQFF. The CDR3 DNA reads TGTGCCAGTAGTATAGAGCTGAGCTCCTACAATGAGCAGTTCTTC. The V gene is TRBV19, the J gene TRBJ2-1; no reliable D call. CDR1 LNHDA and CDR2 SQIVND come from the germline V gene (reference sequence). Trimming cost V 0 bases and J 0 bases, with 6 bases left between them. This CDR3 spans 15 amino acids.

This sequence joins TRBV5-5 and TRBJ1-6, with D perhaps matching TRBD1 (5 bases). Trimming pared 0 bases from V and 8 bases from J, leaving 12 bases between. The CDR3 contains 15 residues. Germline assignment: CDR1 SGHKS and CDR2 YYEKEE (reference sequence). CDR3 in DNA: TGTGCCAGCAGCTTGGGGGCAGGGTTAGATTCACCCCTCCACTTT. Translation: CASSLGAGLDSPLHF.

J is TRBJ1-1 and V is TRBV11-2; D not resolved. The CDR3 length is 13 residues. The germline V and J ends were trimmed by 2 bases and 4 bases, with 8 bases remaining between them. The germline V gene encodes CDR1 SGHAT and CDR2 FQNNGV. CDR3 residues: CASSLPQSTEAFF. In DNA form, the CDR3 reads TGTGCCAGCAGCTTACCCCAATCCACTGAAGCTTTCTTT.

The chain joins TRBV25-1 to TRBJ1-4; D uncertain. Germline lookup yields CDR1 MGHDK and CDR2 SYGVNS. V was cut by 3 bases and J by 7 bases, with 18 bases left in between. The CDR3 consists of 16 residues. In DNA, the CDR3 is TGTGCCAGCAGTGATCCGGTTGGGGTGATTGGTGAAAAACTGTTTTTT. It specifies CASSDPVGVIGEKLFF.

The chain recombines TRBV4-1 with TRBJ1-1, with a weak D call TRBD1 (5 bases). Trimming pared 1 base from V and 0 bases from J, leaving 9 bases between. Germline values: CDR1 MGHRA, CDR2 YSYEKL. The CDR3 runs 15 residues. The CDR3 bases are TGCGCCAGCAGCCAAGTCGGGGGAATGAACACTGAAGCTTTCTTT. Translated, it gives CASSQVGGMNTEAFF.

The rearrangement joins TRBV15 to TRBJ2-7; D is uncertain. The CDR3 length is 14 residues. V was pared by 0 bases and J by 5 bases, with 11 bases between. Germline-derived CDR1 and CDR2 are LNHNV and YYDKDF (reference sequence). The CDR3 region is CATSREARANEQYF. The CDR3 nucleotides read TGTGCCACCAGCAGAGAAGCTAGGGCCAACGAGCAGTACTTC.

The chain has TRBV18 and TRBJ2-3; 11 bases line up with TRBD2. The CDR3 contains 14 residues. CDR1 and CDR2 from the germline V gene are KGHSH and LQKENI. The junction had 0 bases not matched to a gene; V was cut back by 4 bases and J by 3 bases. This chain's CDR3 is CASSRTSGTDTQYF. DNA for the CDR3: TGTGCCAGCTCACGGACTAGCGGGACAGATACGCAGTATTTT.

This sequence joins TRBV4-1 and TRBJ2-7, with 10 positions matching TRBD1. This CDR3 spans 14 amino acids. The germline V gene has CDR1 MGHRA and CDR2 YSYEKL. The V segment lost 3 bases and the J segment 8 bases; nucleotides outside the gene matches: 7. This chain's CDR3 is CASSQTGTGDKQYF. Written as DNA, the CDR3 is TGCGCCAGCAGCCAGACCGGGACAGGGGACAAGCAGTACTTC.

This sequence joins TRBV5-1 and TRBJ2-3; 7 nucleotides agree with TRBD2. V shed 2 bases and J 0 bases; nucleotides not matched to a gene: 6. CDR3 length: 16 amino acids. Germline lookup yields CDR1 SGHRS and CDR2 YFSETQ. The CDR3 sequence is CASSFASGSSTDTQYF. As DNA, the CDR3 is TGCGCCAGCAGCTTTGCTAGCGGATCTAGCACAGATACGCAGTATTTT. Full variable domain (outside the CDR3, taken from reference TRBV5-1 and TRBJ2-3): KAGVTQTPRYLIKTRGQQVTLSCSPISGHRSVSWYQQTPGQGLQFLFEYFSETQRNKGNFPGRFSGRQFSNSRSEMNVSTLELGDSALYLCASSFASGSSTDTQYFGPGTRLTVL.

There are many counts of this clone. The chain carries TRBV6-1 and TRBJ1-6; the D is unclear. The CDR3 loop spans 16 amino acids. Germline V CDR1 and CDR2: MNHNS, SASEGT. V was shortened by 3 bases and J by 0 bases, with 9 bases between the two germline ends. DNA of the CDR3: TGTGCCAGCAGTGACTACACGAGCTCCTATAATTCACCCCTCCACTTT. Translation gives CASSDYTSSYNSPLHF.